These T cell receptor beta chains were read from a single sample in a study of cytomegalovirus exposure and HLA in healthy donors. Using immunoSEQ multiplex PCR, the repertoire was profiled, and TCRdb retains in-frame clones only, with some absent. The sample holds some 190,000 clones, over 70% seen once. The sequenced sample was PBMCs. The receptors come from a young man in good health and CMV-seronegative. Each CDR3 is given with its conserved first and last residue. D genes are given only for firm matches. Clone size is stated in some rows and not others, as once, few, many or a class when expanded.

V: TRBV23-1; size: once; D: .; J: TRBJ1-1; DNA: TGCGCCAGCAGTCAATCGGAGGCACGGGTCGTGGACACTGAAGCTTTCTTT; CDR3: CASSQSEARVVDTEAFF
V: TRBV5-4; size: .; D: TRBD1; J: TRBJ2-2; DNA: TGTGCCAGCAGCTCTAGACAGGGGGCCGGGGAGCTGTTTTTT; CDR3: CASSSRQGAGELFF
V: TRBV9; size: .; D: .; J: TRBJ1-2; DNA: TGTGCCAGCAGCGCTCAGACAGCGTCAAGAAACTATGGCTACACCTTC; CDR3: CASSAQTASRNYGYTF
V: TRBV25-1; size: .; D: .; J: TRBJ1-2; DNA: TGTGCCAGCAGTGTCCAGGAGGGCGGCTACACCTTC; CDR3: CASSVQEGGYTF
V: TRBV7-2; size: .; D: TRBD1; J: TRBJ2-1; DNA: TGTGCCAGCAGCTTGGCTCGTCGGACAGGGACGTTCTTC; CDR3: CASSLARRTGTFF
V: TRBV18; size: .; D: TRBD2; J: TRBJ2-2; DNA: TGTGCCAGCTCACCAACGACTAGCCCGAACACCGGGGAGCTGTTTTTT; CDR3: CASSPTTSPNTGELFF
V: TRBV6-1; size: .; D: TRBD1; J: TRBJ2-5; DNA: TGTGCCAGCAGTGATACGGGACAGGGGGAGACCCAGTACTTC; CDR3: CASSDTGQGETQYF
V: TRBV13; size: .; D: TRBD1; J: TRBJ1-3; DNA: TGTGCCAGCAGGTCGGGGACAGGACTCTCTGGAAACACCATATATTTT; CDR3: CASRSGTGLSGNTIYF
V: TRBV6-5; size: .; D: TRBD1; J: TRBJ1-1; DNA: TGTGCCAGCAGTGTAAGGACAGGGGACACTGAAGCTTTCTTT; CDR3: CASSVRTGDTEAFF
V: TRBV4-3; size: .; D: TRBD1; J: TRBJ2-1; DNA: TGCGCCAGCAGCCAAGAATGGACAGGGTCCCGGGAGCAGTTCTTC; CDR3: CASSQEWTGSREQFF
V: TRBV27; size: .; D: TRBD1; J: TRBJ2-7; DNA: TGTGCCAGCAGTCTTGTCGGGACAGGGGGCTTCTACGAGCAGTACTTC; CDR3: CASSLVGTGGFYEQYF
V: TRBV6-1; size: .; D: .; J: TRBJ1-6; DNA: TGTGCCAGCCATGGAGGGCAGAATTCACCCCTCCACTTT; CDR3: CASHGGQNSPLHF
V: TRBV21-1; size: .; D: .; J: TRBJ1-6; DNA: TGTGCCAGCAGCAAAGGAGGTAGGGGAACCGCCGCGAGTTCACCCCTCCACTTT; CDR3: CASSKGGRGTAASSPLHF
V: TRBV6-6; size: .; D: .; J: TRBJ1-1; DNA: TGTGCCAGCCGGTCGGTCCCGAACACTGAAGCTTTCTTT; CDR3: CASRSVPNTEAFF
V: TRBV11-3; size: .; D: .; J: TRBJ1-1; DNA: TGTGCCAGCAGCTTCTCACGCTCAGGCACTGAAGCTTTCTTT; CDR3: CASSFSRSGTEAFF
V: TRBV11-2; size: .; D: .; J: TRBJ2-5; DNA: TGTGCCAGCAGCCGAGACCAAGAGACCCAGTACTTC; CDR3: CASSRDQETQYF
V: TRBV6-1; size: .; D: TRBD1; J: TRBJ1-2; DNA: TGTGCCAGCAGGAAACAGGGGGCCTTATGGGGCTACACCTTC; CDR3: CASRKQGALWGYTF
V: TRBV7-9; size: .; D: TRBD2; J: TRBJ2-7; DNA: TGTGCCAGCAGCCCATTGACTAGCGGGGCTCGCTACGAGCAGTACTTC; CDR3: CASSPLTSGARYEQYF
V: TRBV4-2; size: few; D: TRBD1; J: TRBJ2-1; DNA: TGTGCCAGCAGCCCGAGACAGGGGGCTTTTAATGAGCAGTTCTTC; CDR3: CASSPRQGAFNEQFF
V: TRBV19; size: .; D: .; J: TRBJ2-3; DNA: TGTGCCAGTAGTTCCAGGGTGGCAGATACGCAGTATTTT; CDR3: CASSSRVADTQYF
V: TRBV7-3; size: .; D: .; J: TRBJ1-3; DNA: TGTGCCAGCAGCGTGAGCGCCGGGGGAACTGGAAACACCATATATTTT; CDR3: CASSVSAGGTGNTIYF
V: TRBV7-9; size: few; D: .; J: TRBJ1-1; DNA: TGTGCCAGCAGAGCAGACAGTAAGAACACTGAAGCTTTCTTT; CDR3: CASRADSKNTEAFF
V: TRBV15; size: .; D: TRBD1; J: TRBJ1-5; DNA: TGTGCCACCAGCAGGTCCAGGGGGCAGTGGCAGCCCCAGCATTTT; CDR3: CATSRSRGQWQPQHF
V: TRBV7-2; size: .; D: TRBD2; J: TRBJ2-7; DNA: TGTGCCAGCAGCCCACCAGGACTAGCGGGGCGGGGGTACGAGCAGTACTTC; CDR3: CASSPPGLAGRGYEQYF
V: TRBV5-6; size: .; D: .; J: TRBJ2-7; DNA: TGTGCCAGCAGCTTGGGCGTCGGGGGCTCCTACGAGCAGTACTTC; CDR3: CASSLGVGGSYEQYF
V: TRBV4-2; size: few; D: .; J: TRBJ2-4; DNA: TGTGCCAGCAGCCAAGACGCTGGACTTGGCAGGAACTTC; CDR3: CASSQDAGLGRNF
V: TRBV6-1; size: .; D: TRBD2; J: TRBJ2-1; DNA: TGTGCCAGCAGGGGAAGCGGGGTCTATGAGCAGTTCTTC; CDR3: CASRGSGVYEQFF
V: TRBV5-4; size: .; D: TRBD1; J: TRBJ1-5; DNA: TGTGCCAGCAGCCGGGACAGGGGGAATCAGCCCCAGCATTTT; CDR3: CASSRDRGNQPQHF